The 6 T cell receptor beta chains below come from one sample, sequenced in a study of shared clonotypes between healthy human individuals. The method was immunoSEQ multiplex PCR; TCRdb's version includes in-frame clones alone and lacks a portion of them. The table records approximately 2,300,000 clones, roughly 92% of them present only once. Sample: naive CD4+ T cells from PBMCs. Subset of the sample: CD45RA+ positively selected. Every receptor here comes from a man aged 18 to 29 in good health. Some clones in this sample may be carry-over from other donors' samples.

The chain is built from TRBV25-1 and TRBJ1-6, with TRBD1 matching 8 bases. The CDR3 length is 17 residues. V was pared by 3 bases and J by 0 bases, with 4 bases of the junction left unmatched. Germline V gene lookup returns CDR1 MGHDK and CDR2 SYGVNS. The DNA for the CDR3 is TGTGCCAGCAGTGAGCCGGACAGGGACTCCTATAATTCACCCCTCCACTTT. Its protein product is CASSEPDRDSYNSPLHF.

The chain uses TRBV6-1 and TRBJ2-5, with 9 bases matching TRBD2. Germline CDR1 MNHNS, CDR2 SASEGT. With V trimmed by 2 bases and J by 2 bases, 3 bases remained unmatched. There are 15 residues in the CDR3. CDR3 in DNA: TGTGCCAGCAGTGAACAGACTAGCGGACAAGAGACCCAGTACTTC. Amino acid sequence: CASSEQTSGQETQYF.

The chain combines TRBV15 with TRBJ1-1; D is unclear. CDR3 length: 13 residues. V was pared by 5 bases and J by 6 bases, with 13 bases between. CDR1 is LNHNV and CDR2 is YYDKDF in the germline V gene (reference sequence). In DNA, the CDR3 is TGTGCCACCAGCCTAGAGGTCCTCTCTGAAGCTTTCTTT. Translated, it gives CATSLEVLSEAFF.

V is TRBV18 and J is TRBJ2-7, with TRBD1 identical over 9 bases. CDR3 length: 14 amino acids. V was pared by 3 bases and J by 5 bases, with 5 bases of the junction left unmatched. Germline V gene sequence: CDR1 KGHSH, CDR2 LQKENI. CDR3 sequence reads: CASSPTGGYDEQYF. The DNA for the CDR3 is TGTGCCAGCTCACCCACAGGGGGCTACGACGAGCAGTACTTC.

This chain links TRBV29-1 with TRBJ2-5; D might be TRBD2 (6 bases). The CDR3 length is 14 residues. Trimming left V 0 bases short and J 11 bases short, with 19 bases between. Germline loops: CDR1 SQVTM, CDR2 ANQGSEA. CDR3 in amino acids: CSVEDLRSDREQYF. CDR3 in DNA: TGCAGCGTTGAAGATCTTCGTTCGGATCGGGAGCAGTACTTC.

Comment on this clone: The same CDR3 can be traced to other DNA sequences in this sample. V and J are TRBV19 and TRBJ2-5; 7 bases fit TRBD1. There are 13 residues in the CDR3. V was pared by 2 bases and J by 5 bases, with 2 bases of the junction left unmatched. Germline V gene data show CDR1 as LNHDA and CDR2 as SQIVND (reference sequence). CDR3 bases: TGTGCCAGTAGTATAAGGGGGCCGGAGACCCAGTACTTC. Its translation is CASSIRGPETQYF.